At least ten counts were recorded for the clone carrying this TCR beta chain. Antigen: not known. Uncontrolled infection, other autoimmune disease, pregnancy and lactation each barred patients from inclusion. The source of the sample is a study of T cells in Graves' hyperthyroidism and ophthalmopathy. Whole-study results and caveats: Most clonotypes expanded in the thyroid (above 0.001) were also present in blood. A 13 V-J model separated ophthalmopathy from stable hyperthyroidism. Ophthalmopathy was model-predicted a median roughly six months pre-onset.

Researchers amplified the TCR beta CDR3 regions from RNA transcripts. The HTBI primer set drove a first-round RT-PCR of the TCR CDR3. Each CDR3 protein gets one entry after TCRdb re-called the multiplex PCR reads with MiXCR. The repertoire has about 410,000 distinct CDR3 sequences, around 15% of them found once; the top ten carry about 19%. Germline V gene lookup returns CDR1 GTSNPN and CDR2 SVGIG (reference sequence). The ends were cut back, 5 bases at V and 0 bases at J, with 11 bases in the middle. This CDR3 is built from 14 residues. The receptor was derived from a woman between 25 and 40 years old with Graves' ophthalmopathy. Sequencing input: blood. This sequence joins TRBV30 and TRBJ2-1, with D perhaps matching TRBD2 (6 bases). CDR3 coding DNA: TGTGCCTGGGACCGGGGGAACTCCTACAATGAGCAGTTCTTC. It encodes CAWDRGNSYNEQFF.